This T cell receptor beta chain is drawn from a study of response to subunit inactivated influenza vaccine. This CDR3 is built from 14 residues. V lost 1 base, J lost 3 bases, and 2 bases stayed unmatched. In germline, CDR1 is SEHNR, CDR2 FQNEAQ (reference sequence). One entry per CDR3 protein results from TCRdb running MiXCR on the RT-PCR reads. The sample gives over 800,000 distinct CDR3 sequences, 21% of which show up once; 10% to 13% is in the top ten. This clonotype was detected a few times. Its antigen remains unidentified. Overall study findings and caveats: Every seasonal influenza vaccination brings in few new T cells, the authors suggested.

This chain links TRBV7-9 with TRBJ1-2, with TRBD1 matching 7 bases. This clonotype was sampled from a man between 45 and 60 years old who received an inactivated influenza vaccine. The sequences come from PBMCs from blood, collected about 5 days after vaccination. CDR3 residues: CASSLVQGYYGYTF. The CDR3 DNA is TGTGCCAGCAGCTTAGTACAGGGGTACTATGGCTACACCTTC.